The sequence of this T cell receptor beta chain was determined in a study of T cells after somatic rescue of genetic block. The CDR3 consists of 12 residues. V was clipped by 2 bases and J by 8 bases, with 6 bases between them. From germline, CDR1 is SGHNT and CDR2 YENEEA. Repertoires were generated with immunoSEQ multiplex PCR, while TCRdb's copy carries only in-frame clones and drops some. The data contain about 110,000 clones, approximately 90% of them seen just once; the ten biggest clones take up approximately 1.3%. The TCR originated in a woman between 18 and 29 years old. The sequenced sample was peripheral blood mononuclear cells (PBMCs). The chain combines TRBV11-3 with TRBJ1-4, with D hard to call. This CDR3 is CASSLMGEKLFF. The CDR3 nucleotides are TGTGCCAGCAGCTTAATGGGGGAAAAACTGTTTTTT.